This entry features one T cell receptor beta chain sequence. This clonotype turned up a few times. Its antigen is still unknown. One base away there is no much larger clone; base qualities are not given. The protocol used for the library was 5' RACE. Reads for this sample came from an Illumina HiSeq 2500. The second PCR ran for roughly 7 to 12 cycles and used a J-beta primer mix along with a sample-barcoded 5' primer. A template-switch 5' adaptor carrying 12 random nucleotides introduced a unique molecular identifier onto each TCR beta cDNA molecule. Each sample yielded at least 3 million CDR3-containing paired-end reads. First-strand cDNA synthesis was performed from all RNA using the Mint cDNA synthesis kit, with priming by a TRBC-specific oligonucleotide. After uracil-DNA glycosylase treatment, a first 18-cycle PCR used universal primers M1SS and BC2_uni_R on all cDNA. On the authors' methods: For normalization, 1 million high-quality reads, each with a distinct molecular identifier, were randomly selected from each sample. Reads sharing molecular identifiers were discarded rather than binned into consensus sequences. MiTCR, with a Q25 quality threshold and the strictest error-elimination algorithm, was used for CDR3 identification, clonotype clustering and error correction. Lower-bound total TCR beta diversity was estimated with a nonparametric unseen species model using Euler transformation. TCRdb passed the public sequencing reads through fastp at Q25 and MiXCR, retaining productive beta sequences. Entries that share a CDR3 protein sequence are merged under the most common genes and DNA. TCRdb, rather than the study authors, made the V and J calls. This sample gives around 1,000,000 distinct CDR3 sequences in total; roughly two fifths of them show up just once. The ten largest make up about 12% of the sample.

Systemically healthy Caucasian individuals from Russia, 39 in total and aged about 6 to 95 years, were included as donors. Each donor gave ten milliliters of peripheral blood, collected into EDTA-treated Vacutainer tubes. Ficoll-Paque density-gradient centrifugation was used to isolate PBMCs, with at least 7 million per sample. Total RNA was extracted from PBMCs with Trizol reagent, with at least 5 micrograms obtained per sample. The percentages of naive CD45RAhigh/CD27high T cells were determined by flow cytometry on a PBMC aliquot from every donor. These data are taken from a study of blood T cells in healthy people across ages (dated by TCRdb to the mid-2010s). Regarding the research as a whole: Template switching captured roughly one uniquely barcoded TCR beta cDNA molecule per two T cells in model experiments. Using deep sequencing normalized with unique cDNA molecular identifiers, the study measured how TCR beta repertoire diversity changes with age. To avoid experimental bias, donors of different ages were distributed randomly across sequencing lanes. Two additional independent replicas of 1 million unique cDNA reads from the same blood draw were analyzed for two donors (one aged 18 to 30 and one aged 80 or older). The donors were divided into four age groups: young (average around 15 years), middle-aged (under 40), aged (approximately 62) and long-lived (about 84).

Its CDR3 holds 14 amino acids, cysteine through phenylalanine. The only DNA kept is the CDR3, 42 bases in frame from the first base. V is reduced by 3 bases and J by 7 bases, leaving a spacing of 12 bases between them. The germline V gene (reference sequence) yields PRHDT for CDR1 and FYEKMQ for CDR2. What the authors observed across the whole study: Estimates of total diversity based on one million sequenced T cells were considered lower bounds and underestimates. Because the CMV infection status of the donors was unknown, age-related changes in expanded clonotypes may potentially have been confounded. Observed TCR beta diversity correlated strongly with the percentage of naive T cells measured by flow cytometry. Bulk unsorted PBMC profiling prevented conclusive comparison of naive and antigen-experienced compartments. As age increased, observed TCR beta diversity per million T cells dropped in a roughly linear way, and a significant reduction was already evident by age about 40. The long-lived group showed more naive CD4+ T cells, fewer expanded clones and increased TCR diversity than the aged group, suggesting age selection.

This TCR came from a man aged 18-30 years in good health. The rearranged segments are TRBV13 and TRBJ1-4, with a tentative D gene TRBD1 over 6 matching bases. The sequenced sample was blood. This receptor has the CDR3 CASSLGGRGEKLFF. The nucleotide sequence reads TGTGCCAGCAGCTTGGGGGGCAGAGGTGAAAAACTGTTTTTT.